This entry concerns a single T cell receptor beta chain. The data originate from a study of lymphopenia after photon versus proton radiotherapy. The CDR3 length is 19 residues. Germline-derived CDR1 and CDR2 are LNHDA and SQIVND (reference sequence). With 7 bases clipped from V and 5 bases from J, the junction kept 18 bases outside the gene matches. The assay was immunoSEQ multiplex PCR, and TCRdb's table has in-frame clones only and misses some. The sample has about 40,000 clones; about 83% are singletons. The source is a woman between 70 and 85 years old with pancreatic cancer. The specimen was peripheral blood, collected from a patient treated with proton-based radiotherapy. This chain links TRBV19 with TRBJ2-3, with 13 bases that match TRBD2. The CDR3 coding sequence is TGTGCCAGTACCCGCCAAGGACTAGCGGGAGCAACCCACCAAGATACGCAGTATTTT. It codes for CASTRQGLAGATHQDTQYF.